This T cell receptor (beta chain) was captured by sequencing in a study of T-cell memory formation after mild COVID-19. Regarding the study as a whole: Mainly CM and EM harbored the contracting CD4+ clones; mainly EMRA harbored the CD8+ ones.

One entry per CDR3 protein, called by TCRdb with MiXCR from the 5' RACE reads. Here the sample spans 100,000 to 150,000 distinct CDR3 sequences, 5% to 6.5% being singletons. This clonotype appeared a few times. Its antigen is still unknown. From germline, CDR1 is SGHTA and CDR2 FQGTGA. The germline V and J ends were trimmed by 2 bases and 3 bases, with 10 bases remaining between them. The CDR3 length is 14 residues. The sequenced sample consisted of PBMCs or a T cell subset sorted from them (not recorded which). The source of this sequence is an adult woman who had mild COVID-19 (a few samples of this study predate the infection). Cell type and time point are not known. The chain joins TRBV7-3 to TRBJ1-1; D remains unclear. CDR3 residues: CASSLSRVDTEAFF. The CDR3 bases are TGTGCCAGCAGCTTATCGAGGGTTGACACTGAAGCTTTCTTT.